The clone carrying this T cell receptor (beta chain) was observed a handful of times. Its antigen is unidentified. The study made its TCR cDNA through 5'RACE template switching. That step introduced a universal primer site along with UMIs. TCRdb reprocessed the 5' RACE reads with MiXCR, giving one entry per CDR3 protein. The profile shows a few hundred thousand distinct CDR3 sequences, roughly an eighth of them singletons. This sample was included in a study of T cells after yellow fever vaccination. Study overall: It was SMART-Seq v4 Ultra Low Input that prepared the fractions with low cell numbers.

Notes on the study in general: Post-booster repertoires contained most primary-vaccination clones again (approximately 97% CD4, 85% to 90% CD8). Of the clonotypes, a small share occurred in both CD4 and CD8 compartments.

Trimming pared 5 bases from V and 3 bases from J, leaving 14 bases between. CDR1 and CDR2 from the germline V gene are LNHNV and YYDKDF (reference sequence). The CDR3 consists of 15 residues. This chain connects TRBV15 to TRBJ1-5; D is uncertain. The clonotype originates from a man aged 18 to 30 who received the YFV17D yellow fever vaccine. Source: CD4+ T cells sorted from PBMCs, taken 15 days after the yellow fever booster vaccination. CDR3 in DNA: TGTGCCACCAGCGATGGGCGGGCGAACAATCAGCCCCAGCATTTT. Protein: CATSDGRANNQPQHF.